Sequencing of this TCR beta chain was carried out in a study of blood T cell repertoires in COVID-19. Overall study context: Sites across the United States, Italy and Spain contributed samples from acute and convalescent COVID-19.

In the source study's methods: Estimates of nucleated cell counts were drawn from the amplification of reference gene primers. Measured with immunoSEQ multiplex PCR; TCRdb has only the in-frame clones, and not every one. The DNA was the basis for D and trimming; V, J and clone size are from that table. The profile shows 55,000 to 85,000 clones, more than 75% of them singletons. The germline V gene encodes CDR1 GTSNPN and CDR2 SVGIG (reference sequence). Trimming pared 7 bases from V and 7 bases from J, leaving 16 bases between. The CDR3 is 12 amino acids. The gene calls are TRBV30 and TRBJ2-5; D perhaps matches TRBD2 (6 bases). Specimen: peripheral blood. The sequence was obtained from a woman in her seventies with acute or convalescent COVID-19. The CDR3 reads CAYAAGRRTQYF. For the CDR3, the DNA is TGTGCCTACGCCGCAGGGAGGAGGACCCAGTACTTC.